Presented here are 24 T cell receptor beta chains from one specimen sequenced in a study of blood T cell repertoires in COVID-19. The data were produced by immunoSEQ multiplex PCR, yet TCRdb's version contains in-frame clones alone and is incomplete. The sample records about 480,000 clones, about 91% being singletons. The sample comprised peripheral blood. The receptors were sampled from a man aged 18 to 29 with COVID-19, enrolled during active disease.

The rearrangement links TRBV7-9 to TRBJ1-3; D is possibly TRBD1 (6 bases). The CDR3 runs 17 residues. The ends were cut back, 5 bases at V and 1 base at J, with 18 bases in the middle. CDR1 is SEHNR and CDR2 is FQNEAQ in the germline V gene (reference sequence). The CDR3 sequence is CASSPPRDKKSGNTIYF. CDR3 nucleotides: TGTGCCAGCAGCCCGCCCCGGGACAAGAAATCTGGAAACACCATATATTTT.

The chain employs TRBV10-3 and TRBJ2-7; tentatively, D is TRBD1 (6 bases). The germline V gene encodes CDR1 ENHRY and CDR2 SYGVKD. V lost 6 bases, J lost 5 bases, and 14 bases lay in between. There are 13 residues in the CDR3. CDR3 nucleotide sequence: TGTGCCATCAGACAGAATGGGGGCAACGAGCAGTACTTC. Protein sequence: CAIRQNGGNEQYF.

The chain combines TRBV7-9 with TRBJ2-7; D perhaps matches TRBD1 (5 bases). The germline gives CDR1 SEHNR, CDR2 FQNEAQ (reference sequence). CDR3 length: 14 amino acids. The V end was cut by 5 bases, the J end by 0 bases, with 11 bases between. CDR3 DNA: TGTGCCAGCAGCCAAACAGGAGCCTCCTACGAGCAGTACTTC. It codes for CASSQTGASYEQYF.

The V gene is TRBV9, the J gene TRBJ2-7; 10 bases are shared with TRBD2. The CDR3 contains 15 residues. The junction had 4 bases not matched to a gene; V was cut back by 0 bases and J by 4 bases. Germline V gene data show CDR1 as SGDLS and CDR2 as YYNGEE. The CDR3 is CASSVVASGSYEQYF. In DNA, the CDR3 is TGTGCCAGCAGCGTAGTGGCTAGCGGGAGTTACGAGCAGTACTTC. Complete variable domain (other parts from reference TRBV9 and TRBJ2-7): DSGVTQTPKHLITATGQRVTLRCSPRSGDLSVYWYQQSLDQGLQFLIQYYNGEERAKGNILERFSAQQFPDLHSELNLSSLELGDSALYFCASSVVASGSYEQYFGPGTRLTVT.

This chain joins TRBV19 and TRBJ1-1; D not resolved. The V gene's germline CDR1 is LNHDA and CDR2 SQIVND (reference sequence). Deletions cut 7 bases from V and 1 base from J, with 7 bases between. There are 12 residues in the CDR3. In DNA, the CDR3 is TGTGCCAGTAAGCGGGGGAACACTGAAGCTTTCTTT. It translates to CASKRGNTEAFF.

The chain carries TRBV19 and TRBJ2-6; 8 positions match TRBD2. The germline V gene encodes CDR1 LNHDA and CDR2 SQIVND (reference sequence). J lost 1 base, V lost 6 bases, and 2 bases had no gene match. This CDR3 has 15 residues. This CDR3 reads CASSREGSGANVLTF. CDR3 DNA sequence: TGTGCCAGTAGCCGGGAGGGGTCTGGGGCCAACGTCCTGACTTTC.

This clone was seen just once. The J gene is TRBJ2-3, the V gene TRBV30, with 10 nucleotides matching TRBD2. Germline V lookup: CDR1 GTSNPN, CDR2 SVGIG (reference sequence). Losses at the gene ends were 2 bases for V and 3 bases for J; bases not matched to a gene: 2. The length of the CDR3 is 14 residues. CDR3 bases: TGTGCCTGGAGTCTGACTAGCGGGACAGATACGCAGTATTTT. It encodes CAWSLTSGTDTQYF.

The gene calls are TRBV7-8 and TRBJ2-7, with D perhaps TRBD2 (5 bases). V lost 0 bases and J 0 bases, leaving 12 bases between the germline ends. The CDR3 length is 16 residues. Looked up from germline, CDR1 is SGHVS and CDR2 is FQNEAQ. The CDR3 DNA sequence: TGTGCCAGCAGCTTAGCGGGAGTATTTAGCTCCTACGAGCAGTACTTC. It is translated as CASSLAGVFSSYEQYF.

The rearrangement uses TRBV7-9 and TRBJ2-1; TRBD2 agrees at 7 bases. J was trimmed by 10 bases and V by 4 bases; bases with no gene match: 13. Per the germline V gene, CDR1 is SEHNR and CDR2 is FQNEAQ (reference sequence). CDR3 length: 15 amino acids. The DNA for the CDR3 is TGTGCCAGCAGCTCATACTCCGCCCACGGGGGGGAGCAGTTCTTC. Translation gives CASSSYSAHGGEQFF.

CDR3 bases: TGTGCCAGCACCTGGGGGCTAGCGGCCCCTGTGACCCAGTACTTC. This sequence encodes CASTWGLAAPVTQYF. The chain couples TRBV28 to TRBJ2-5, with D perhaps matching TRBD2 (7 bases). CDR3 length: 15 amino acids. Germline CDR1 reads MDHEN; CDR2 reads SYDVKM. Between the trimmed V and J ends, which lost 7 bases and 7 bases, there was a span of 22 bases.

This clone showed up just a few times. The CDR3 DNA sequence: TGTGCCAGCAGTTATTCTGTAGAACTGAACACTGAAGCTTTCTTT. It is translated as CASSYSVELNTEAFF. This chain uses TRBV6-5 with TRBJ1-1; D gene unclear. CDR1 is MNHEY and CDR2 is SVGAGI in the germline V gene. V was clipped by 3 bases and J by 0 bases, with 11 bases between them. The CDR3 spans 15 residues.

Remarks on this clone: Germline is not matched at one junction end, which may reflect a read error. The chain combines TRBV18 with TRBJ2-5; D remains ambiguous. CDR1 is KGHSH, CDR2 LQKENI, per germline. This CDR3 comprises 12 residues. CDR3 protein: CASSPEREPQYF. In nucleotides, the CDR3 is TGTGCCAGCTCACCCGAAAGAGAGCCCCAGTACTTC.

CDR3 DNA sequence: TGCGCCAGCAGCTTGGTACTGGTGAACACTGAAGCTTTCTTT. It encodes CASSLVLVNTEAFF. J is TRBJ1-1 and V is TRBV5-1; D uncertain. V lost 0 bases and J lost 0, with 6 bases in between. The CDR3 loop spans 14 amino acids. Germline CDR1 SGHRS, CDR2 YFSETQ.

This clone was detected only a few times. The chain has TRBV5-1 and TRBJ2-7; 7 bases agree with TRBD1. From germline, CDR1 is SGHRS and CDR2 YFSETQ. J gave up 7 bases and V 4 bases, and 8 bases lay outside the gene matches. The CDR3 extends over 13 amino acids. DNA for the CDR3: TGCGCCAGCAGCCAGACAGGGCGAAGGGAGCAGTACTTC. It encodes CASSQTGRREQYF.

This clone was found once. J is TRBJ2-3 and V is TRBV6-1, with 10 nucleotides matching TRBD2. This CDR3 spans 18 amino acids. The J segment lost 0 bases and the V segment lost 3 bases, leaving 9 bases of the junction unmatched. Germline CDR1 and CDR2: MNHNS and SASEGT. The CDR3 DNA sequence: TGTGCCAGCAGTGAGTTAACAGCGGGGGGGGATAGCACAGATACGCAGTATTTT. The encoded protein is CASSELTAGGDSTDTQYF.

The chain links TRBV19 to TRBJ1-2, with 12 bases that match TRBD1. V lost 5 bases to trimming and J lost 6 bases; unmatched junction nucleotides: 7. The germline V gene has CDR1 LNHDA and CDR2 SQIVND (reference sequence). The length of the CDR3 is 15 residues. CDR3 DNA sequence: TGTGCCAGTAGTCCGTGGGACAGGGGGCTGAATGGCTACACCTTC. Its protein is CASSPWDRGLNGYTF.

The chain uses TRBV30 and TRBJ2-3, with 10 bases aligning to TRBD2. The CDR3 covers 15 residues. The germline V gene has CDR1 GTSNPN and CDR2 SVGIG (reference sequence). Trimming removed 4 bases from V and 2 bases from J; junction bases left unmatched: 6. The CDR3 DNA follows: TGTGCCTGGAAAGAGGGACTAGCGTTCACAGATACGCAGTATTTT. It encodes CAWKEGLAFTDTQYF.

The chain uses TRBV28 and TRBJ2-1; 9 bases fit TRBD2. This CDR3 has 17 amino acids. The junction had 13 bases not matched to a gene; V was cut back by 4 bases and J by 6 bases. The germline V gene encodes CDR1 MDHEN and CDR2 SYDVKM. The CDR3 nucleotides are TGTGCCAGCAGTTCCAGGGGGGCTAGCGGGATCCGCAATGAGCAGTTCTTC. Its translation is CASSSRGASGIRNEQFF.

The rearrangement links TRBV28 to TRBJ1-5; D ambiguous. The V end was cut by 4 bases, the J end by 4 bases, with 11 bases between. The CDR3 has 14 amino acids. Germline V gene lookup returns CDR1 MDHEN and CDR2 SYDVKM. CDR3 nucleotides: TGTGCCAGCAGTTCCCGACGGCGGAATCAGCCCCAGCATTTT. Residues: CASSSRRRNQPQHF.

The CDR3 nucleotides are TGCGCCAGCAGCCAAGATTCCCGGGTCTTATCTGGAAACACCATATATTTT. Its translation: CASSQDSRVLSGNTIYF. The rearrangement joins TRBV4-1 to TRBJ1-3, with unresolved D. V was trimmed by 0 bases and J by 1 base, leaving 13 bases between them. The CDR3 totals 17 residues. The germline gives CDR1 MGHRA, CDR2 YSYEKL.

The chain has TRBV9 and TRBJ1-2; perhaps TRBD1 as D (5 bases). The V gene's germline CDR1 is SGDLS and CDR2 YYNGEE. The CDR3 is 15 amino acids. Trimming took off 4 bases at V and 6 bases at J, with 19 bases between the two ends. The CDR3 coding sequence is TGTGCCAGCAGCCCCCAGGGCCTCTCGGCCCATGGCTACACCTTC. It encodes CASSPQGLSAHGYTF.

This chain uses TRBV4-1 with TRBJ1-2, with D possibly being TRBD1 (5 bases). The V end lost 0 bases, the J end lost 3 bases, and 14 bases lay between the germline ends. The CDR3 has 16 amino acids. Germline CDR1 is MGHRA and CDR2 is YSYEKL. The CDR3 coding sequence is TGCGCCAGCAGCCAAGATCCGGGACTTGGGGACTATGGCTACACCTTC. This translates into CASSQDPGLGDYGYTF.

The chain has TRBV13 and TRBJ1-5, with D possibly being TRBD1 (6 bases). Germline V gene sequence: CDR1 PRHDT, CDR2 FYEKMQ (reference sequence). The V and J ends lost 0 bases and 3 bases respectively, with 15 bases between them. The CDR3 totals 17 residues. CDR3: CASSLGPVDSFNQPQHF. DNA of the CDR3: TGTGCCAGCAGCTTAGGCCCTGTGGACAGCTTCAATCAGCCCCAGCATTTT. Looking up the rest from reference TRBV13 and TRBJ1-5 gives the full variable domain: AAGVIQSPRHLIKEKRETATLKCYPIPRHDTVYWYQQGPGQDPQFLISFYEKMQSDKGSIPDRFSAQQFSDYHSELNMSSLELGDSALYFCASSLGPVDSFNQPQHFGDGTRLSIL.

This chain connects TRBV5-4 to TRBJ1-3; TRBD1 matches at 9 bases. Germline values: CDR1 SGHNT, CDR2 YYREEE (reference sequence). The V gene end was trimmed by 4 bases and the J gene end by 4 bases; junction bases not matched to a gene: 6. The CDR3 consists of 15 residues. The CDR3 region is CASSPGTGRGNTIYF. CDR3 sequence (DNA): TGTGCCAGCAGCCCCGGGACAGGGAGAGGAAACACCATATATTTT.